This T cell receptor (beta chain) was profiled in a study of T cells after yellow fever vaccination. TCRdb reprocessed the 5' RACE reads via MiXCR and lists one record per CDR3 protein. The sample carries a few hundred thousand distinct CDR3 sequences, around 19% recorded once. Trimming cost V 7 bases and J 5 bases; bases outside gene matches: 7. The CDR3 has 12 residues. The germline V gene encodes CDR1 SQVTM and CDR2 ANQGSEA. Study outcomes and limitations: Any FACS-sorted repertoire could hold abundant clonotypes that contaminate it from the bulk population.

About this clonotype itself: The antigen remains unidentified.

This chain uses TRBV29-1 with TRBJ1-1; 7 bases map to TRBD1. The source is a man aged 18 to 29 who received the YFV17D yellow fever vaccine. The material sequenced was PBMCs, taken before the yellow fever booster vaccination. The CDR3 here is CSAAPGGTEAFF. The CDR3 DNA reads as TGCAGCGCGGCCCCAGGGGGTACTGAAGCTTTCTTT. Combining the CDR3 with reference TRBV29-1 and TRBJ1-1 gives the whole variable domain SAVISQKPSRDICQRGTSLTIQCQVDSQVTMMFWYRQQPGQSLTLIATANQGSEATYESGFVIDKFPISRPNLTFSTLTVSNMSPEDSSIYLCSAAPGGTEAFFGQGTRLTVV.